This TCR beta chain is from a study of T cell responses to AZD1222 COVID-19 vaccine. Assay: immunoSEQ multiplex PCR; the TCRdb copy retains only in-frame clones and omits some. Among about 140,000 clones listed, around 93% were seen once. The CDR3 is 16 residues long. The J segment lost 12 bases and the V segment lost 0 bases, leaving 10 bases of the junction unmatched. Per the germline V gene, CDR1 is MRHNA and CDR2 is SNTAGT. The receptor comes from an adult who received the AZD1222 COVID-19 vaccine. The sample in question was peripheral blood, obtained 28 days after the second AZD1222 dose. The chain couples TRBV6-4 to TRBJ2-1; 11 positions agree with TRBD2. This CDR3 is CASSDSWLAGGRGQFF. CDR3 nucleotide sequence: TGTGCCAGCAGTGACTCGTGGCTAGCGGGAGGTCGTGGGCAGTTCTTC.